The next 16 T cell receptor beta chains were all read from a single sample in a study of blood T cell repertoires in COVID-19 (TCRdb year 2020). Library method: the immunoSEQ multiplex PCR assay. The table comes from immuneACCESS by way of TCRdb, which keeps in-frame sequences with V and J called. Part of the clones is missing from these tables; in studies checked, under half for an unresolved V gene and the rest for unknown reasons. In all, the sample holds about 170,000 clones, and approximately 83% of those were seen once. The ten biggest clones cover about 2.1% of the sample. Sequenced input: peripheral blood. These receptors all come from an elderly woman with acute or convalescent COVID-19.

About this clone: This same CDR3 is encoded by further DNA sequences in the sample. The chain recombines TRBV6-6 with TRBJ2-7; possibly TRBD1 for D (6 bases). Germline V CDR1 and CDR2: MNHNY, SVGAGI (reference sequence). This CDR3 contains 14 residues. Trimming took 2 bases from V and 0 from J, leaving 8 bases between them. The chain's CDR3 is CASSYRQDSYEQYF. The CDR3 region has the DNA TGTGCCAGCAGTTACCGACAGGACTCCTACGAGCAGTACTTC.

The V call is TRBV9, the J call TRBJ2-1, with D maybe TRBD2 (5 bases). The ends were cut back, 0 bases at V and 2 bases at J, with 9 bases in the middle. The CDR3 sequence is 15 residues long. Germline assignment: CDR1 SGDLS and CDR2 YYNGEE. CDR3 residues: CASSVELDTYNEQFF. In nucleotides, the CDR3 is TGTGCCAGCAGCGTAGAACTAGATACCTACAATGAGCAGTTCTTC.

This clone was recorded many times. The chain has TRBV14 and TRBJ2-3, with D perhaps TRBD2 (6 bases). This CDR3 is 15 amino acids long. The germline gives CDR1 SGHDN, CDR2 FVKESK. The V and J ends lost 0 bases and 4 bases respectively, with 11 bases between them. CDR3 nucleotide sequence: TGTGCCAGCAGCCAAGATATAGGCGGGGCAGATACGCAGTATTTT. Its translation is CASSQDIGGADTQYF.

This chain links TRBV11-2 with TRBJ1-1, with 7 positions matching TRBD1. CDR1 and CDR2 from the germline V gene are SGHAT and FQNNGV. The CDR3 totals 11 residues. V trimming: 7 bases; J trimming: 7 bases; junction bases outside the gene matches: 3. The CDR3 region is CASKQGIEAFF. The CDR3 region has the DNA TGTGCCAGCAAACAGGGGATTGAAGCTTTCTTT.

The V gene is TRBV7-5, the J gene TRBJ1-5. TRBV7-5 is a recognized pseudogene. The CDR3 runs 15 residues. The CDR3 here is CARSVPGDVMQPQHF. CDR3 coding DNA: TGTGCCAGAAGCGTACCCGGGGATGTGATGCAGCCCCAGCATTTT.

V and J are TRBV6-2 or TRBV6-3 and TRBJ2-2, with D possibly TRBD2 on 5 matching bases. The germline V gene encodes CDR1 MNHEY and CDR2 SVGEGT. V was shortened by 2 bases and J by 1 base, with 8 bases between the two germline ends. This CDR3 has 15 residues. CDR3 amino acids: CASSYHRGNTGELFF. The CDR3 coding sequence is TGTGCCAGCAGTTACCACCGGGGGAACACCGGGGAGCTGTTTTTT.

This clone occurred a few times. The chain employs TRBV28 and TRBJ2-1; TRBD1 matches 9 bases. Looked up from germline, CDR1 is MDHEN and CDR2 is SYDVKM. V shed 5 bases and J 4 bases; nucleotides not matched to a gene: 12. The CDR3 consists of 17 residues. The CDR3 nucleotides are TGTGCCAGCAGTCCCTTGATAGGACAGGGGAAGTACAATGAGCAGTTCTTC. As protein: CASSPLIGQGKYNEQFF.

The chain recombines TRBV7-8 with TRBJ1-5; 8 bases align to TRBD1. The CDR3 runs 14 residues. CDR1 and CDR2 from the germline V gene are SGHVS and FQNEAQ. V dropped 0 bases and J dropped 9; count of bases not matched to a gene: 4. CDR3 in DNA: TGTGCCAGCAGCTTAGCGGCACAGGGGGGGCCCCAGCATTTT. This encodes CASSLAAQGGPQHF.

V is TRBV6-2 or TRBV6-3 and J is TRBJ2-5; no reliable D call. The CDR3 contains 12 residues. The germline CDR1 and CDR2 sequences are MNHEY and SVGEGT. Trimming removed 8 bases at V and 8 bases at J, with 15 bases between. In DNA, the CDR3 is TGTGCCAGCGGTTCGTCCCTCAGAACCCAGTACTTC. Encoded protein: CASGSSLRTQYF.

The J gene is TRBJ2-3, the V gene TRBV3-1 (or the pseudogene TRBV3-2), with D perhaps matching TRBD1 (5 bases). With 4 bases removed from V and 3 bases from J, the gap between germline ends came to 11 bases. Germline V CDR1 and CDR2: LGHDT, YNNKEL (reference sequence). The CDR3 has 14 residues. As DNA, the CDR3 is TGTGCCAGCAGCCCCAGGGTGAGAACAGATACGCAGTATTTT. Amino acid sequence: CASSPRVRTDTQYF.

This clone was detected many times. The chain links TRBV6-5 to TRBJ1-2; D remains ambiguous. Germline V gene sequence: CDR1 MNHEY, CDR2 SVGAGI. V lost 0 bases, J lost 4 bases, and 9 bases lay in between. CDR3 length: 14 amino acids. The CDR3 coding sequence is TGTGCCAGCAGTTACTCGAACAGTCCCTATGGCTACACCTTC. Translated, it gives CASSYSNSPYGYTF.

The chain employs TRBV29-1 and TRBJ2-7; possible D gene TRBD1, 5 bases. CDR1 is SQVTM, CDR2 ANQGSEA, per germline. V lost 5 bases and J lost 2, with 19 bases in between. The CDR3 has 15 residues. CDR3 in amino acids: CSVMNQGQVAYEQYF. CDR3 nucleotides: TGCAGCGTTATGAATCAGGGCCAAGTGGCCTACGAGCAGTACTTC.

This clone was seen a single time. V gene TRBV19 combines with J gene TRBJ1-6, with 9 nucleotides matching TRBD1. The V gene end was trimmed by 10 bases and the J gene end by 7 bases; junction bases not matched to a gene: 8. The CDR3 length is 14 residues. Germline values: CDR1 LNHDA, CDR2 SQIVND (reference sequence). CDR3 in amino acids: CATQQGAGNSPLHF. The CDR3 bases are TGTGCCACCCAACAGGGGGCTGGAAATTCACCCCTCCACTTT. The variable domain in full, with the rest retrieved from reference TRBV19 and TRBJ1-6, is DGGITQSPKYLFRKEGQNVTLSCEQNLNHDAMYWYRQDPGQGLRLIYYSQIVNDFQKGDIAEGYSVSREKKESFPLTVTSAQKNPTAFYLCATQQGAGNSPLHFGNGTRLTVT.

CDR3 region: CAISMESLAAEQETQYF. The DNA for the CDR3 is TGTGCCATCAGTATGGAGTCATTGGCAGCCGAACAAGAGACCCAGTACTTC. The gene calls are TRBV10-3 and TRBJ2-5, with unresolved D. V was pared by 5 bases and J by 2 bases, with 21 bases between. The CDR3 sequence is 17 residues long. Germline V gene sequence: CDR1 ENHRY, CDR2 SYGVKD.

The V gene is TRBV27, the J gene TRBJ2-1, with D perhaps matching TRBD1 (6 bases). The V end was cut by 5 bases, the J end by 2 bases, with 10 bases between. Germline V gene data show CDR1 as MNHEY and CDR2 as SMNVEV (reference sequence). The CDR3 consists of 14 residues. CDR3 region: CASSIRTAYNEQFF. The CDR3 nucleotides read TGTGCCAGCAGTATAAGGACAGCCTACAATGAGCAGTTCTTC.

The V call is TRBV19, the J call TRBJ2-5; 12 nucleotides line up with TRBD1. The CDR3 length is 16 residues. Germline V lookup: CDR1 LNHDA, CDR2 SQIVND (reference sequence). V was clipped by 1 base and J by 3 bases; unmatched bases: 3. DNA of the CDR3: TGTGCCAGTAGTATAGCGGGACAGGGGGCGGAAGAGACCCAGTACTTC. This codes for CASSIAGQGAEETQYF. The whole variable domain, remainder taken from reference TRBV19 and TRBJ2-5, is DGGITQSPKYLFRKEGQNVTLSCEQNLNHDAMYWYRQDPGQGLRLIYYSQIVNDFQKGDIAEGYSVSREKKESFPLTVTSAQKNPTAFYLCASSIAGQGAEETQYFGPGTRLLVL.